The clone carrying this T cell receptor (beta chain) turned up a few times. CDR3 regions were amplified by Arm-PCR using iRepertoire HTBI primers to build TCR beta libraries. TCRdb fed the multiplex PCR reads into MiXCR, producing one record per CDR3 protein. The table has about 430,000 distinct CDR3 sequences, approximately 16% seen once. Time point noted: newly diagnosed GD, antithyroid drugs for less than 3 months. Preparation of the TCR library used RNA extracted from PBMCs. This sample stems from a study of regulatory T cells in long-lasting Graves disease. V lost 0 bases to trimming and J lost 3 bases, with 15 bases between them. CDR1 DFQATT and CDR2 SNEGSKA come from the germline V gene (reference sequence). CDR3 length: 15 amino acids. These data also featured in a second study, about T cells in Graves' hyperthyroidism and ophthalmopathy. That study reports: Uncontrolled infection, other autoimmune disease, pregnancy or lactation led to exclusion.

The rearrangement links TRBV20-1 to TRBJ2-7, with a weak D call TRBD2 (5 bases). The TCR sequence derives from a middle-aged woman with Graves disease. Sequencing used peripheral blood mononuclear cells (PBMCs), obtained at new diagnosis, from a patient treated with antithyroid drugs. The CDR3 DNA is TGCAGTGCTAGAGATCAGGCGGGTACAGACTACGAGCAGTACTTC. As protein: CSARDQAGTDYEQYF.